This T cell receptor beta chain was sequenced for a study of T cells in Graves' hyperthyroidism and ophthalmopathy. It was RNA transcripts that yielded the amplified TCR beta CDR3 regions. TCR CDR3 underwent first-round RT-PCR with the HTBI primer set. TCRdb recomputed calls from the multiplex PCR reads with MiXCR, one row per CDR3 protein. The sample lists about 570,000 distinct CDR3 sequences, about 43% occurring once. The table lists this clonotype with many counts. This CDR3 comprises 17 residues. The germline V gene encodes CDR1 SGHVS and CDR2 FNYEAQ. V was pared by 5 bases and J by 3 bases, with 22 bases between. Patients were excluded for uncontrolled infection, other autoimmune disease, pregnancy or lactation. Each diagnosis drew on symptoms, thyroxine, TRAb, thyroid ultrasound and orbital computed tomography findings.

Sequences were obtained from peripheral blood or thyroid tissue (not recorded which). The sequence came from an adult woman with Graves' disease, either hyperthyroidism or ophthalmopathy (not recorded which). The rearrangement uses TRBV7-6 and TRBJ2-5; D not certain. This CDR3 reads CASSPIWLGGNKETQYF. The CDR3 DNA reads as TGTGCCAGCAGCCCCATTTGGCTAGGTGGGAATAAAGAGACCCAGTACTTC.